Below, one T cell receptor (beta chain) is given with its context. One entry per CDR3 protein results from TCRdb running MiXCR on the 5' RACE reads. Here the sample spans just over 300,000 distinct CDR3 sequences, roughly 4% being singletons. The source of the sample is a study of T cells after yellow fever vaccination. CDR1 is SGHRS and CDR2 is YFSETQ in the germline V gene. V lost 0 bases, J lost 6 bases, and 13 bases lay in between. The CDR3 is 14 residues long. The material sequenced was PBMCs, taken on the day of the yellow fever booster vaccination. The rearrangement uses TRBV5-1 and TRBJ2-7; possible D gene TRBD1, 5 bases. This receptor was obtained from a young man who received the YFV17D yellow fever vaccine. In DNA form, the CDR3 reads TGCGCCAGCAGCTTGGTCCAGGGTGGTTCCGAGCAGTACTTC. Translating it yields CASSLVQGGSEQYF. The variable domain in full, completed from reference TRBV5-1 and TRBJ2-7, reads KAGVTQTPRYLIKTRGQQVTLSCSPISGHRSVSWYQQTPGQGLQFLFEYFSETQRNKGNFPGRFSGRQFSNSRSEMNVSTLELGDSALYLCASSLVQGGSEQYFGPGTRLTVT.